This note documents a single T cell receptor beta chain sequence. Its antigen is unknown. CDR3 length: 14 residues. V lost 4 bases, J lost 4 bases, and 12 bases lay in between. Germline V gene sequence: CDR1 MNHNS, CDR2 SASEGT. The data belong to a study of T cell repertoires in cytomegalovirus infection. Overall study: Evidence of both CMV infection and a matching HLA type came from public TCR beta signatures.

TCRdb itself ran the reads through MiXCR, one entry per CDR3 protein. The table has roughly 920,000 distinct CDR3 sequences, approximately 31% seen once. The chain employs TRBV6-1 and TRBJ2-3; the D is unclear. Sample: cultured CD8+ T cells from PBMCs, taken from culture after CMV antigen stimulation. The receptor comes from a human donor in good health (CMV status not recorded). Some clones in this sample may be carry-over from other donors' samples. CDR3 in amino acids: CASSVPPTSDTQYF. The CDR3 bases are TGTGCCAGCAGTGTTCCCCCTACCTCAGATACGCAGTATTTT.